The next 32 T cell receptor beta chains were all read from a single sample in a study of blood T cell repertoires in COVID-19. Using immunoSEQ multiplex PCR, the repertoire was profiled, and TCRdb retains in-frame clones only, with some absent. The sample contains more than 110,000 clones, roughly 85% of which appear only once. Source material: peripheral blood. These receptor sequences come from a man aged 45-60 years with acute or convalescent COVID-19.

The chain has TRBV24-1 and TRBJ1-2; 10 nucleotides match TRBD1. Germline assignment: CDR1 KGHDR and CDR2 SFDVKD. The CDR3 length is 14 residues. V gave up 4 bases and J gave up 5 bases; unmatched junction bases: 3. In DNA, the CDR3 is TGTGCCACCAGTGAGACGGGACAGGGGTATGGCTACACCTTC. Translated: CATSETGQGYGYTF.

J is TRBJ2-5 and V is TRBV15; 9 nucleotides line up with TRBD1. Trimming took 3 bases from V and 2 from J; bases not matched to a gene: 1. This CDR3 is 14 amino acids long. Germline V gives CDR1 LNHNV, CDR2 YYDKDF (reference sequence). The DNA for the CDR3 is TGTGCCACCAGCAGTGACAGGGGGCAAGAGACCCAGTACTTC. Protein sequence: CATSSDRGQETQYF.

The V gene is TRBV28, the J gene TRBJ1-2, with no clear D. The CDR3 sequence is 13 residues long. Per the germline V gene, CDR1 is MDHEN and CDR2 is SYDVKM. The V gene lost 6 bases and the J gene lost 2 bases, with 10 bases spanning the gap. This CDR3 reads CASSLLMNYGYTF. CDR3 DNA sequence: TGTGCCAGCAGCCTCCTTATGAACTATGGCTACACCTTC.

This chain joins TRBV11-3 and TRBJ2-6; D gene uncertain. The CDR3 runs 15 residues. V lost 5 bases, J lost 2 bases, and 10 bases lay in between. The V gene's germline CDR1 is SGHNT and CDR2 YENEEA. This chain's CDR3 is CASSPRSTGANVLTF. Here the CDR3 DNA reads TGTGCCAGCAGCCCCCGTAGTACTGGGGCCAACGTCCTGACTTTC.

This clone was seen once. The chain has TRBV4-1 and TRBJ2-7; TRBD1 matches 7 bases. Germline CDR1 MGHRA, CDR2 YSYEKL. CDR3 length: 16 residues. J lost 3 bases, V lost 3 bases, and 11 bases had no gene match. DNA of the CDR3: TGCGCCAGCAGCCACTTAGGGGGCCCAAGACACTACGAGCAGTACTTC. Translated, it gives CASSHLGGPRHYEQYF.

The V and J genes are TRBV6-5 and TRBJ2-5; 8 bases fit TRBD2. Looked up from germline, CDR1 is MNHEY and CDR2 is SVGAGI. Germline trimming cut 8 bases from V and 5 bases from J; bases unmatched to any gene: 10. The CDR3 extends over 14 amino acids. The CDR3 loop is CASAGGGSGETQYF. CDR3 coding DNA: TGTGCCAGCGCGGGGGGCGGGAGCGGGGAGACCCAGTACTTC.

This clone is judged medium-sized. CDR3 protein: CATSRDPGVNEQFF. The CDR3 DNA follows: TGTGCCACCAGCAGAGATCCCGGGGTCAATGAGCAGTTCTTC. The chain recombines TRBV15 with TRBJ2-1; D is perhaps TRBD2 (5 bases). The germline CDR1 and CDR2 sequences are LNHNV and YYDKDF (reference sequence). This CDR3 region has 14 residues. Trimming removed 0 bases from V and 6 bases from J, with 9 bases in between.

CDR3: CASSFRLQYSNQPQHF. The CDR3 DNA reads as TGTGCCAGCAGTTTCAGACTCCAGTATAGCAATCAGCCCCAGCATTTT. V gene TRBV28 combines with J gene TRBJ1-5; D gene uncertain. Looked up from germline, CDR1 is MDHEN and CDR2 is SYDVKM. V was pared by 3 bases and J by 0 bases, with 12 bases between. This CDR3 is built from 16 residues. Full variable domain (remainder filled in from reference TRBV28 and TRBJ1-5): DVKVTQSSRYLVKRTGEKVFLECVQDMDHENMFWYRQDPGLGLRLIYFSYDVKMKEKGDIPEGYSVSREKKERFSLILESASTNQTSMYLCASSFRLQYSNQPQHFGDGTRLSIL.

This chain uses TRBV7-3 with TRBJ1-6; D might be TRBD1 (6 bases). The length of the CDR3 is 14 residues. V lost 0 bases to trimming and J lost 10 bases, with 10 bases between them. The germline V gene has CDR1 SGHTA and CDR2 FQGTGA. The DNA for the CDR3 is TGTGCCAGCAGCTTAACAGGGGGAGGGTCACCCCTCCACTTT. It is translated as CASSLTGGGSPLHF. Drawing the rest from reference TRBV7-3 and TRBJ1-6, the complete variable domain is GAGVSQTPSNKVTEKGKYVELRCDPISGHTALYWYRQSLGQGPEFLIYFQGTGAADDSGLPNDRFFAVRPEGSVSTLKIQRTERGDSAVYLCASSLTGGGSPLHFGNGTRLTVT.

The gene calls are TRBV6-6 and TRBJ2-2; TRBD1 might be the D (6 bases). Per the germline V gene, CDR1 is MNHNY and CDR2 is SVGAGI (reference sequence). The length of the CDR3 is 15 residues. Trimming pared 6 bases from V and 0 bases from J, leaving 11 bases between. In DNA, the CDR3 is TGTGCCAGCAGGACAGGTCCGTCGAACACCGGGGAGCTGTTTTTT. As protein: CASRTGPSNTGELFF.

The V call is TRBV2, the J call TRBJ2-3, with D unclear. Germline CDR1 reads SNHLY; CDR2 reads FYNNEI. V lost 0 bases to trimming and J lost 6 bases, with 7 bases between them. The CDR3 runs to 13 residues. CDR3 sequence: CASSEAQADTQYF. The CDR3, as DNA: TGTGCCAGCAGTGAAGCGCAGGCGGATACGCAGTATTTT.

This chain links TRBV7-6 with TRBJ2-1, with D perhaps TRBD1 (5 bases). Trimming removed 2 bases at V and 0 bases at J, with 8 bases between. There are 15 residues in the CDR3. Germline CDR1 SGHVS, CDR2 FNYEAQ. For the CDR3, the DNA is TGTGCCAGCAGCTTAAGCCAGGGCTCCTACAATGAGCAGTTCTTC. Its protein is CASSLSQGSYNEQFF. Full variable domain (remainder filled in from reference TRBV7-6 and TRBJ2-1): GAGVSQSPRYKVTKRGQDVALRCDPISGHVSLYWYRQALGQGPEFLTYFNYEAQQDKSGLPNDRFSAERPEGSISTLTIQRTEQRDSAMYRCASSLSQGSYNEQFFGPGTRLTVL.

The J gene is TRBJ2-1, the V gene TRBV5-5; 7 bases are a match to TRBD2. V lost 4 bases and J lost 1; bases outside the gene matches: 8. Germline values: CDR1 SGHKS, CDR2 YYEKEE (reference sequence). The CDR3 is made up of 16 amino acids. The chain's CDR3 is CASSPLTGGSYNEQFF. CDR3 nucleotides: TGTGCCAGCAGCCCTCTAACGGGGGGTTCCTACAATGAGCAGTTCTTC.

The chain couples TRBV9 to TRBJ1-2, with 8 bases lining up with TRBD1. The CDR3 is 16 amino acids. The germline CDR1 and CDR2 sequences are SGDLS and YYNGEE. The ends lost 4 bases at V and 1 base at J; junction bases unmatched: 9. DNA for the CDR3: TGTGCCAGCAGCCCATCCGGGACAGGTCTTAACTATGGCTACACCTTC. This gives the protein CASSPSGTGLNYGYTF.

This chain uses TRBV5-1 with TRBJ2-7; TRBD1 might be the D (6 bases). The germline gives CDR1 SGHRS, CDR2 YFSETQ. CDR3 length: 15 amino acids. V was shortened by 3 bases and J by 0 bases, with 13 bases between the two germline ends. The CDR3 nucleotides read TGCGCCAGCAGCTACCGGGACATCCCCTCCTACGAGCAGTACTTC. Its protein is CASSYRDIPSYEQYF. The complete variable domain, with remaining parts taken from reference TRBV5-1 and TRBJ2-7, reads KAGVTQTPRYLIKTRGQQVTLSCSPISGHRSVSWYQQTPGQGLQFLFEYFSETQRNKGNFPGRFSGRQFSNSRSEMNVSTLELGDSALYLCASSYRDIPSYEQYFGPGTRLTVT.

The chain carries TRBV3-1 (or the pseudogene TRBV3-2) and TRBJ1-5, with 8 bases lining up with TRBD1. V was clipped by 6 bases and J by 7 bases; unmatched bases: 5. CDR1 and CDR2 from the germline V gene are LGHDT and YNNKEL (reference sequence). The CDR3 length is 13 residues. The CDR3 nucleotides read TGTGCCAGCAGTGGACAGGGTTTACAGCCCCAGCATTTT. Protein product: CASSGQGLQPQHF.

CDR3 nucleotides: TGCGCCAGCACCAAAGGACAGGGCGACGCCGGGGAGCTGTTTTTT. It codes for CASTKGQGDAGELFF. The V call is TRBV10-1, the J call TRBJ2-2, with 8 bases matching TRBD1. V was clipped by 7 bases and J by 6 bases; unmatched bases: 10. Germline V gene lookup returns CDR1 WNHNN and CDR2 SYGVQD (reference sequence). This CDR3 spans 15 amino acids.

The gene calls are TRBV30 and TRBJ2-4; TRBD1 is a possible D gene (5 bases). The CDR3 length is 11 residues. V gave up 5 bases and J gave up 6 bases, with 8 bases separating them. Germline V gene data show CDR1 as GTSNPN and CDR2 as SVGIG (reference sequence). CDR3 DNA: TGTGCCTGGGGTGACAGAAACATTCAGTACTTC. This translates into CAWGDRNIQYF.

This clone was counted once. The CDR3: CASSASTSGNEQFF. Here the CDR3 DNA reads TGTGCCAGCAGTGCGTCGACTAGTGGCAATGAGCAGTTCTTC. The V gene is TRBV28, the J gene TRBJ2-1, with D tentatively TRBD2 (6 bases). Germline CDR1 is MDHEN and CDR2 is SYDVKM. The length of the CDR3 is 14 residues. Trimming pared 5 bases from V and 6 bases from J, leaving 14 bases between.

The chain links TRBV10-3 to TRBJ1-2; 8 nucleotides line up with TRBD1. The germline CDR1 and CDR2 sequences are ENHRY and SYGVKD. Trimming cost V 10 bases and J 2 bases; bases outside gene matches: 6. This CDR3 is built from 13 residues. CDR3 region: CATTGQENYGYTF. The CDR3 DNA reads TGTGCCACTACGGGACAGGAGAACTATGGCTACACCTTC.

This rearrangement joins TRBV30 to TRBJ2-1, with 14 positions matching TRBD2. Looked up from germline, CDR1 is GTSNPN and CDR2 is SVGIG (reference sequence). V gave up 1 base and J gave up 8 bases; unmatched junction bases: 13. The CDR3 contains 18 residues. For the CDR3, the DNA is TGTGCCTGGAGTGGACCTTCATCCGGGACTAGCGGGAGTTATGAGCAGTTCTTC. Protein product: CAWSGPSSGTSGSYEQFF.

This clone was detected only once. The chain combines TRBV20-1 with TRBJ2-7, with D uncertain. From germline, CDR1 is DFQATT and CDR2 SNEGSKA (reference sequence). The CDR3 sequence is 13 residues long. Trimming took 3 bases from V and 3 from J, leaving 12 bases between them. CDR3 loop: CSASGDIYYEQYF. The CDR3 DNA reads TGCAGTGCTAGTGGTGACATATACTACGAGCAGTACTTC.

V gene TRBV19 combines with J gene TRBJ2-1; 7 positions match TRBD2. V lost 7 bases and J lost 10; bases outside the gene matches: 10. This CDR3 is 13 amino acids long. Germline V CDR1 and CDR2: LNHDA, SQIVND (reference sequence). CDR3 residues: CASKVGGLGEQFF. The CDR3 DNA reads TGTGCCAGTAAGGTTGGAGGACTAGGAGAGCAGTTCTTC.

V is TRBV19 and J is TRBJ1-4; 7 nucleotides align to TRBD1. CDR3 length equals 14 residues. The V gene end was trimmed by 6 bases and the J gene end by 0 bases; junction bases not matched to a gene: 1. Germline V gene sequence: CDR1 LNHDA, CDR2 SQIVND (reference sequence). CDR3 in DNA: TGTGCCAGTAGCGGGACAGCAACTAATGAAAAACTGTTTTTT. Translated, it gives CASSGTATNEKLFF.

The chain joins TRBV12-5 to TRBJ2-3, with 9 bases lining up with TRBD1. The junction had 13 bases not matched to a gene; V was cut back by 3 bases and J by 0 bases. The CDR3 runs 19 residues. Germline CDR1 and CDR2: LGHNT and FRNRAP. Written as DNA, the CDR3 is TGTGCTAGTGGTTTTTGGGGACAGGGACGGTGGCCTAGCACAGATACGCAGTATTTT. It translates to CASGFWGQGRWPSTDTQYF.

The chain employs TRBV28 and TRBJ1-1; 9 bases map to TRBD1. The CDR3 length is 14 residues. Trimming took 5 bases from V and 11 from J; bases not matched to a gene: 12. Germline-derived CDR1 and CDR2 are MDHEN and SYDVKM. The CDR3 DNA reads TGTGCCAGCAGTCCCCACAGGGGGCTAATACGGGCTTTCTTT. Protein sequence: CASSPHRGLIRAFF.

The genes are TRBV11-2 and TRBJ2-5; no definite D call. Deletions cut 3 bases from V and 3 bases from J, with 20 bases between. This CDR3 has 17 residues. Germline V CDR1 and CDR2: SGHAT, FQNNGV. CDR3 coding DNA: TGTGCCAGCAGCTTGTTGCGTGAGACACCCGTTAAAGAGACCCAGTACTTC. This sequence encodes CASSLLRETPVKETQYF.

V usage is TRBV18 and J usage is TRBJ1-2, with 8 bases identical to TRBD1. Germline V gene sequence: CDR1 KGHSH, CDR2 LQKENI. The CDR3 length is 17 residues. V trimming: 3 bases; J trimming: 6 bases; junction bases outside the gene matches: 15. CDR3 sequence (DNA): TGTGCCAGCTCACCGACCGGGACAGGAGAGCTTAGGAATGGCTACACCTTC. Encoded protein: CASSPTGTGELRNGYTF.

This rearrangement joins TRBV11-1 to TRBJ2-7; 12 bases agree with TRBD2. V dropped 4 bases and J dropped 6; count of bases not matched to a gene: 4. Germline V gene sequence: CDR1 SGHAT, CDR2 FQDESV (reference sequence). This CDR3 contains 14 residues. The CDR3, as DNA: TGTGCCAGCAGCTCTAGCGGGGGGGCCCTCGAGCAGTACTTC. Translating it yields CASSSSGGALEQYF.

Concerning this clone: The junction shows a germline mismatch at one end, possibly a read error. The chain has TRBV7-7 and TRBJ2-7; 7 positions agree with TRBD1. This CDR3 spans 13 amino acids. Germline V gene lookup returns CDR1 SSHAT and CDR2 FNYEAQ (reference sequence). CDR3 nucleotides: TGTGCTAGCAGCCAGACAGGGAACGACGAGCAGTACTTC. Protein sequence: CASSQTGNDEQYF.

This chain joins TRBV7-6 and TRBJ1-6; 7 nucleotides agree with TRBD1. Per germline, CDR1 SGHVS and CDR2 FNYEAQ. CDR3 length equals 15 residues. Losses at the gene ends were 5 bases for V and 4 bases for J; bases not matched to a gene: 5. The DNA of the CDR3 is TGTGCCAGCAGCCCACAGGGGTTATATAATTCACCCCTCCACTTT. As protein: CASSPQGLYNSPLHF.

The chain combines TRBV11-2 with TRBJ2-6; maybe TRBD1 (6 bases). CDR1 SGHAT and CDR2 FQNNGV come from the germline V gene. The CDR3 has 17 residues. V lost 5 bases to trimming and J lost 1 base, with 15 bases between them. The CDR3 bases are TGTGCCAGCAGCCTTACAGGGTTTTCATCTGGGGCCAACGTCCTGACTTTC. This encodes CASSLTGFSSGANVLTF.